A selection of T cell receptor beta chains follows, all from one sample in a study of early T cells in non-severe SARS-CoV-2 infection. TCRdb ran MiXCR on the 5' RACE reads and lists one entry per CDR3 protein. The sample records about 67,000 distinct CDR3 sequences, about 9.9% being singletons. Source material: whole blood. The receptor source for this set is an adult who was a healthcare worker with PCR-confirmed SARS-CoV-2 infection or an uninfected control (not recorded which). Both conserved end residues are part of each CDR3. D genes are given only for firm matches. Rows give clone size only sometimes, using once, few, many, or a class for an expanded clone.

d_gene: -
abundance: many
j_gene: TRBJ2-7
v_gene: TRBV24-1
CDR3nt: TGTGCCACCAGTGATCGGGGGAGGGAGCAGTACTTC
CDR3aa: CATSDRGREQYF

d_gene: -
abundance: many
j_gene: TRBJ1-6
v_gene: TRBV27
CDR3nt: TGTGCCAGCAGTTACGCCGGGACGGCGAATTCACCCCTCCACTTT
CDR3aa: CASSYAGTANSPLHF

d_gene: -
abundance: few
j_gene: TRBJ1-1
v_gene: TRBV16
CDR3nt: TGTGCCAGCAGTTCAACAGGGAAGTTCACTGAAGCTTTCTTT
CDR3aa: CASSSTGKFTEAFF

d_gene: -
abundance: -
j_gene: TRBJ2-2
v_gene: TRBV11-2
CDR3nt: TGTGCCAGCAGCCCTACAGGGAGTAGCACCGGGGAGCTGTTTTTT
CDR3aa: CASSPTGSSTGELFF

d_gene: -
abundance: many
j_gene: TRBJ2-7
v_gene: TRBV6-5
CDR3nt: TGTGCCAGCAGTCAGGCATCTCGCACGGAGCAGTACTTC
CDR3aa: CASSQASRTEQYF

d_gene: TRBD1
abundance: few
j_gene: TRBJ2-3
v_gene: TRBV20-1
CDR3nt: TGCAGTGTTTTGGGGGACAGGGTGACAGATACGCAGTATTTT
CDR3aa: CSVLGDRVTDTQYF

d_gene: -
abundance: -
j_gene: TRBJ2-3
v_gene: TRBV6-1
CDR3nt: TGTGCCAGCACCGGGAAGTTGGCGGATACGCAGTATTTT
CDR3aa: CASTGKLADTQYF

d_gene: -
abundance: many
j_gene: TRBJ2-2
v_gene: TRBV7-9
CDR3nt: TGTGCCAGCAGCTATGCATTTACCGGGGAGCTGTTTTTT
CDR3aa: CASSYAFTGELFF

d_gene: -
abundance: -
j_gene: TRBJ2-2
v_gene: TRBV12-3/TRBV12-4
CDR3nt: TGTGCCAGCAGTTACAGGGTCCCCGGGGAGCTGTTTTTT
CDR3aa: CASSYRVPGELFF

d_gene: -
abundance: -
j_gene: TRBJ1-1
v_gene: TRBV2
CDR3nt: TGTGCCAGCACCTCGGAGGGGGGGTCCACTGAAGCTTTCTTT
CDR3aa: CASTSEGGSTEAFF